The clone carrying this TCR beta chain was seen more than once but under ten times. What it recognizes is unknown. This record belongs to a study of lymphopenia after photon versus proton radiotherapy. Some clones are missing from TCRdb's copy, which holds only in-frame ones; the method was immunoSEQ multiplex PCR. The sample lists some 55,000 clones, approximately 84% seen once, with about 2.3% in the top ten. Study-wide results and limits: Oligoclonal CD8+ Temra expansion after nadir drove photon patients' diversity drop.

This specimen was peripheral blood, taken from a patient treated with photon-based radiotherapy. The clonotype was recovered from a man in his forties or fifties with gastric cancer.

The chain's CDR3 is CAWSVPSYEQYF. CDR3 nucleotide sequence: TGTGCCTGGAGTGTTCCCAGCTACGAGCAGTACTTC. The J gene is TRBJ2-7, the V gene TRBV30; D unclear. The CDR3 totals 12 residues. Germline V lookup: CDR1 GTSNPN, CDR2 SVGIG (reference sequence). Trimming pared 0 bases from V and 3 bases from J, leaving 6 bases between.